Listed below are T cell receptor beta chains from one sample, sequenced in a study of blood T cell repertoires in COVID-19. Sequenced by immunoSEQ multiplex PCR; TCRdb stores in-frame clones only, minus some. The data hold about 310,000 clones, with around 87% observed a single time. Sequenced material: peripheral blood. These receptors were obtained from a man between 50 and 59 years old with active or convalescent COVID-19. Both conserved end residues are part of each CDR3. Each record gives: clone size, V gene, D gene, J gene, CDR3 protein, CDR3 DNA. D genes are given only for firm matches. Some rows have no size entry. The others give once, few or many, or a class for an expanded clone.

.,TRBV7-9,.,TRBJ2-7,CASSLSAGYHEQYF,TGTGCCAGCAGCTTATCGGCAGGGTACCACGAGCAGTACTTC
.,TRBV19,TRBD1,TRBJ1-6,CASSVDRGGSPLHF,TGTGCCAGTAGTGTCGACAGGGGCGGTTCACCCCTCCACTTT
.,TRBV5-4,TRBD1,TRBJ1-4,CASSRTGLGEHEKLFF,TGTGCCAGCAGCCGGACAGGTTTGGGGGAGCATGAAAAACTGTTTTTT
.,TRBV9,.,TRBJ2-5,CASSLNQGKETQYF,TGTGCCAGCAGCCTCAATCAGGGAAAAGAGACCCAGTACTTC
.,TRBV6-5,TRBD1,TRBJ1-3,CASSSSWTGTTDTIYF,TGTGCCAGCAGTTCCTCCTGGACAGGGACAACGGACACCATATATTTT
once,TRBV5-6,.,TRBJ2-2,CASSLSLKSTGELFF,TGTGCCAGCAGCTTGAGCTTAAAGTCCACCGGGGAGCTGTTTTTT
.,TRBV11-2,.,TRBJ1-1,CASSLQENTEAFF,TGTGCCAGCAGCTTACAGGAGAACACTGAAGCTTTCTTT
.,TRBV28,.,TRBJ1-3,CASSRLRGGNTIYF,TGTGCCAGCAGCCGGCTCCGGGGAGGAAACACCATATATTTT
.,TRBV4-3,TRBD1,TRBJ1-5,CASSQVFGTGNQPQHF,TGCGCCAGCAGCCAGGTCTTCGGGACAGGCAATCAGCCCCAGCATTTT
.,TRBV6-2/TRBV6-3,.,TRBJ1-1,CASSYAAVGMNTEAFF,TGTGCCAGCAGTTACGCGGCGGTAGGCATGAACACTGAAGCTTTCTTT
.,TRBV19,TRBD2,TRBJ2-3,CASSIEASGGYSTTDTQYF,TGTGCCAGTAGTATAGAAGCTAGCGGGGGGTACTCCACCACAGATACGCAGTATTTT
.,TRBV28,TRBD1,TRBJ1-1,CASSPWTGNTEAFF,TGTGCCAGCAGTCCGTGGACAGGAAACACTGAAGCTTTCTTT
.,TRBV27,TRBD1,TRBJ1-1,CASSPSPGQGLTEAFF,TGTGCCAGCAGTCCCAGTCCGGGACAGGGGTTGACTGAAGCTTTCTTT
.,TRBV27,.,TRBJ2-6,CASSPQGISGANVLTF,TGTGCCAGCAGTCCACAGGGAATCTCTGGGGCCAACGTCCTGACTTTC
.,TRBV4-2,.,TRBJ2-2,CASSQDAGNTGELFF,TGTGCCAGCAGCCAAGATGCCGGGAACACCGGGGAGCTGTTTTTT
.,TRBV9,.,TRBJ2-1,CASSVDMSGRTRRNEQFF,TGTGCCAGCAGCGTAGACATGAGCGGACGCACGAGGCGGAATGAGCAGTTCTTC
.,TRBV19,TRBD1,TRBJ1-2,CASSRQGPKGYTF,TGTGCCAGTAGCCGACAGGGACCGAAAGGCTACACCTTC
.,TRBV7-2,TRBD2,TRBJ2-7,CASSFGGIGYEQYF,TGTGCCAGCAGCTTCGGGGGGATAGGCTACGAGCAGTACTTC
.,TRBV15,.,TRBJ1-2,CATSRDRGNYGYTF,TGTGCCACCAGCAGAGATCGGGGAAACTATGGCTACACCTTC
.,TRBV11-2,TRBD2,TRBJ2-7,CASSFQGGTSENYEQYF,TGTGCCAGCAGCTTCCAGGGTGGGACTAGCGAGAACTACGAGCAGTACTTC
.,TRBV18,TRBD1,TRBJ2-7,CASSPGTGVTYEQYF,TGTGCCAGCTCACCTGGGACAGGGGTAACCTACGAGCAGTACTTC
once,TRBV5-1,.,TRBJ1-4,CASSLESPNEKLFF,TGCGCCAGCAGCTTGGAGAGCCCGAATGAAAAACTGTTTTTT